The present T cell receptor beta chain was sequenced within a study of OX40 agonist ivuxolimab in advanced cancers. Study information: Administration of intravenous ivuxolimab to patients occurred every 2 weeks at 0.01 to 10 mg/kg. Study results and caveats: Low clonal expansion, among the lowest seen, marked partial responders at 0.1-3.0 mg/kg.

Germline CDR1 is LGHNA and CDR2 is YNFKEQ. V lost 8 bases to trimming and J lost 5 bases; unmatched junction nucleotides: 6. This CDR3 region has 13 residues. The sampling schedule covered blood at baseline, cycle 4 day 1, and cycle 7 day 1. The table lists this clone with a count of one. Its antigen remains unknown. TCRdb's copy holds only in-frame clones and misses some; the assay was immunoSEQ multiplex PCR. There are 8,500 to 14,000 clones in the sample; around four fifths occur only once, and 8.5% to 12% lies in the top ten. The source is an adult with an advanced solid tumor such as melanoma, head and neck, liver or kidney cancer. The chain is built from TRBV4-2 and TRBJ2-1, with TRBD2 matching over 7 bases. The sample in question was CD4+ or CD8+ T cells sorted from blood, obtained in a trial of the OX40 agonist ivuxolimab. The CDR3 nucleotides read TGTGCCAGCTCAGGGCTAGCGGACAATGAGCAGTTCTTC. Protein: CASSGLADNEQFF.